One sample yielded the 20 T cell receptor beta chains listed below, sequenced in a study of cytomegalovirus exposure and HLA in healthy donors. Using immunoSEQ multiplex PCR, the repertoire was profiled, and TCRdb retains in-frame clones only, with some absent. The table lists 71,000 or so clones, about 95% of them singletons. The material sequenced was PBMCs. The source of these receptors is a woman aged 18-29 years in good health and CMV-seronegative.

The rearrangement links TRBV28 to TRBJ1-5; 7 nucleotides match TRBD1. This CDR3 has 14 residues. The J segment lost 4 bases and the V segment lost 5 bases, leaving 5 bases of the junction unmatched. Germline assignment: CDR1 MDHEN and CDR2 SYDVKM. Here the CDR3 DNA reads TGTGCCAGCAGTCCATCAGGGGGAAATCAGCCCCAGCATTTT. This translates into CASSPSGGNQPQHF.

This clone appeared a single time. This chain connects TRBV6-4 to TRBJ2-2, with D perhaps matching TRBD1 (6 bases). The germline V gene has CDR1 MRHNA and CDR2 SNTAGT. The CDR3 has 14 residues. Trimming took 4 bases from V and 6 from J, leaving 12 bases between them. For the CDR3, the DNA is TGTGCCAGCAGTGGATCACAGGGCTCCGGGGAGCTGTTTTTT. This sequence encodes CASSGSQGSGELFF.

This chain links TRBV2 with TRBJ1-2, with a possible D match to TRBD1 (6 bases). Trimming cost V 4 bases and J 2 bases, with 14 bases left between them. This CDR3 region has 15 residues. Germline V gene data show CDR1 as SNHLY and CDR2 as FYNNEI. CDR3 in amino acids: CASSGTRDTNYGYTF. The CDR3 DNA sequence: TGTGCCAGCAGTGGGACCCGGGACACAAACTATGGCTACACCTTC.

The chain joins TRBV30 to TRBJ1-2, with 9 bases lining up with TRBD1. Germline V gives CDR1 GTSNPN, CDR2 SVGIG (reference sequence). Trimming cost V 7 bases and J 4 bases; bases outside gene matches: 4. CDR3 length: 12 residues. CDR3 protein: CALDRGGYGYTF. The DNA of the CDR3 is TGTGCCTTGGACAGGGGAGGCTATGGCTACACCTTC. Looking up the rest from reference TRBV30 and TRBJ1-2 gives the full variable domain: SQTIHQWPATLVQPVGSPLSLECTVEGTSNPNLYWYRQAAGRGLQLLFYSVGIGQISSEVPQNLSASRPQDRQFILSSKKLLLSDSGFYLCALDRGGYGYTFGSGTRLTVV.

The chain uses TRBV7-2 and TRBJ1-2, with 7 bases matching TRBD1. Germline CDR1 SGHTA, CDR2 FQGNSA. V was pared by 1 base and J by 6 bases, with 5 bases of the junction left unmatched. The CDR3 runs 14 residues. CDR3 coding DNA: TGTGCCAGCAGCTTAGGACAGGGTCTAGATGGCTACACCTTC. It is translated as CASSLGQGLDGYTF.

The rearrangement joins TRBV18 to TRBJ2-7; a weak D match, TRBD1 (5 bases). V lost 3 bases and J 3 bases, leaving 12 bases between the germline ends. The length of the CDR3 is 14 residues. From germline, CDR1 is KGHSH and CDR2 LQKENI. As DNA, the CDR3 is TGTGCCAGCTCACCCGACAGTTCCTACTACGAGCAGTACTTC. This encodes CASSPDSSYYEQYF.

This clone was picked up a small number of times. This chain links TRBV6-1 with TRBJ2-3; 7 bases are a match to TRBD2. Trimming cost V 4 bases and J 0 bases; bases outside gene matches: 4. CDR1 and CDR2 (germline): MNHNS, SASEGT. The CDR3 is made up of 15 amino acids. DNA of the CDR3: TGTGCCAGCAGTGCGGTGCGGGAGAGCACAGATACGCAGTATTTT. Translation gives CASSAVRESTDTQYF.

The chain is built from TRBV10-3 and TRBJ1-1, with 9 bases lining up with TRBD1. Germline-derived CDR1 and CDR2 are ENHRY and SYGVKD. The V segment lost 7 bases and the J segment 5 bases; nucleotides outside the gene matches: 5. CDR3 length: 13 amino acids. CDR3 amino acids: CAIIGTGMTEAFF. CDR3 DNA sequence: TGTGCCATCATCGGGACAGGGATGACTGAAGCTTTCTTT.

This clone appeared a single time. The chain combines TRBV27 with TRBJ2-7; no clear D gene. The germline gives CDR1 MNHEY, CDR2 SMNVEV (reference sequence). CDR3 length: 13 amino acids. V dropped 3 bases and J dropped 0 bases, with 6 bases sitting between them. The CDR3 DNA reads as TGTGCCAGCAGTTTTACAGCCTCCTACGAGCAGTACTTC. Translating gives CASSFTASYEQYF.

V gene TRBV27 combines with J gene TRBJ2-2, with D possibly being TRBD1 (12 bases). Germline V CDR1 and CDR2: MNHEY, SMNVEV (reference sequence). V lost 8 bases, J lost 5 bases, and 30 bases lay in between. This CDR3 has 19 residues. The CDR3 nucleotides are TGTGCCAGCTTGGGGACAGGGGGCGTTAGCGGGAGGGAAACCGGGGAGCTGTTTTTT. Translation: CASLGTGGVSGRETGELFF.

The J gene is TRBJ1-1, the V gene TRBV5-1; weak D call: TRBD1 (5 bases). Germline CDR1 and CDR2: SGHRS and YFSETQ. V lost 6 bases, J lost 1 base, and 10 bases lay in between. This CDR3 is built from 13 residues. The CDR3 reads CASKSQENTEAFF. CDR3 sequence (DNA): TGCGCCAGCAAGTCACAGGAGAACACTGAAGCTTTCTTT.

This chain connects TRBV27 to TRBJ2-1; D uncertain. V dropped 9 bases and J dropped 4 bases, with 7 bases sitting between them. CDR3 length equals 11 residues. The germline gives CDR1 MNHEY, CDR2 SMNVEV (reference sequence). This chain's CDR3 is CASSGYNEQFF. The CDR3 nucleotides read TGTGCCAGTTCAGGATACAATGAGCAGTTCTTC.

V usage is TRBV5-1 and J usage is TRBJ2-3; 12 bases line up with TRBD2. J lost 6 bases, V lost 4 bases, and 9 bases had no gene match. The CDR3 sequence is 16 residues long. From germline, CDR1 is SGHRS and CDR2 YFSETQ. The CDR3 protein is CASSAGLAGTLDTQYF. The CDR3 region has the DNA TGCGCCAGCAGCGCCGGACTAGCGGGGACCCTCGATACGCAGTATTTT.

V gene TRBV11-3 combines with J gene TRBJ2-1; D unresolved. The V gene's germline CDR1 is SGHNT and CDR2 YENEEA. This CDR3 region has 13 residues. The germline V and J ends were trimmed by 5 bases and 5 bases, with 10 bases remaining between them. CDR3 in amino acids: CASSLWSNNEQFF. The CDR3 region has the DNA TGTGCCAGCAGCCTTTGGAGTAACAATGAGCAGTTCTTC.

CDR3 residues: CASSRTVPGLAGEDTQYF. CDR3 nucleotide sequence: TGTGCCAGCAGCCGCACAGTCCCGGGACTAGCGGGAGAAGATACGCAGTATTTT. The chain uses TRBV4-2 and TRBJ2-3; TRBD2 aligns across 14 bases. Unmatched junction bases numbered 11, after V lost 4 bases and J lost 5 bases. The CDR3 totals 18 residues. CDR1 and CDR2 (germline): LGHNA, YNFKEQ.

The V and J genes are TRBV10-1 and TRBJ2-3; D is undetermined. V was cut by 4 bases and J by 4 bases, with 9 bases left in between. The V gene's germline CDR1 is WNHNN and CDR2 SYGVQD (reference sequence). The CDR3 runs 13 residues. The CDR3 spells CASSVSNADTQYF. CDR3 nucleotide sequence: TGCGCCAGCAGTGTGAGTAACGCAGATACGCAGTATTTT.

The chain links TRBV18 to TRBJ1-1, with 8 bases aligning to TRBD1. CDR1 and CDR2 (germline): KGHSH, LQKENI. The CDR3 consists of 15 residues. The junction had 7 bases not matched to a gene; V was cut back by 3 bases and J by 4 bases. CDR3 amino acids: CASSPLDRASTEAFF. CDR3 DNA: TGTGCCAGCTCACCCCTGGACAGGGCGAGCACTGAAGCTTTCTTT.

The chain combines TRBV6-1 with TRBJ2-1; weak D call: TRBD1 (6 bases). In germline, CDR1 is MNHNS, CDR2 SASEGT. Trimming pared 2 bases from V and 2 bases from J, leaving 7 bases between. The CDR3 contains 14 residues. The CDR3 bases are TGTGCCAGCAGTGAAAGGACAGCCTACAATGAGCAGTTCTTC. Protein: CASSERTAYNEQFF.

This rearrangement joins TRBV4-1 to TRBJ2-3, with D maybe TRBD2 (6 bases). Germline V gene data show CDR1 as MGHRA and CDR2 as YSYEKL. CDR3 length: 17 amino acids. V lost 0 bases to trimming and J lost 0 bases, with 13 bases between them. The CDR3 DNA reads TGCGCCAGCAGCCAAGAGGAGGGGATTCCTAGCACAGATACGCAGTATTTT. Translation: CASSQEEGIPSTDTQYF.

The J gene is TRBJ1-1, the V gene TRBV29-1; no clear D. Trimming took 2 bases from V and 1 from J, leaving 2 bases between them. The CDR3 runs 11 residues. Germline V CDR1 and CDR2: SQVTM, ANQGSEA. The CDR3 protein is CSVEQNTEAFF. Here the CDR3 DNA reads TGCAGCGTTGAACAGAACACTGAAGCTTTCTTT.